A single sample is the source of the 23 T cell receptor beta chains below, sequenced in a study of T cell repertoires in cytomegalovirus infection. TCRdb redid the calling of the reads with MiXCR, one entry per CDR3 protein. This sample carries roughly 120,000 distinct CDR3 sequences, about 32% of them seen once, and the ten largest clones take 45% to 65%. The antigens for these receptors are not known. The sequenced sample was CD8+ T cells from cultured PBMCs, obtained from culture after CMV antigen stimulation. The source is a human donor in good health (CMV status not recorded). Some clones in this sample may be carry-over from other donors' samples.

This clonotype was seen ten or more times. The chain uses TRBV7-9 and TRBJ2-2, with D perhaps matching TRBD1 (6 bases). Germline CDR1 is SEHNR and CDR2 is FQNEAQ (reference sequence). The CDR3 covers 15 residues. Trimming left V 1 base short and J 4 bases short, with 10 bases between. The CDR3, as DNA: TGTGCCAGCAGCTTAGAGACAGGACGCACCGGGGAGCTGTTTTTT. Amino acid sequence: CASSLETGRTGELFF.

By frequency in the sample, this clonotype is medium-sized. The chain combines TRBV4-3 with TRBJ1-1; the match to TRBD1 covers 7 bases. The CDR3 length is 14 residues. The V gene's germline CDR1 is LGHNA and CDR2 YSLEER. Trimming at V came to 0 bases and at J to 10 bases, leaving 8 bases not matched to a gene. Here the CDR3 reads CASSQDLGGPSAFF. The CDR3 nucleotides read TGCGCCAGCAGCCAAGATTTAGGGGGCCCGTCAGCTTTCTTT.

Only a few counts were recorded for this clonotype. This rearrangement joins TRBV7-9 to TRBJ2-1, with a tentative D call TRBD2 (6 bases). Germline CDR1 and CDR2: SEHNR and FQNEAQ (reference sequence). The germline V and J ends were trimmed by 2 bases and 10 bases, with 18 bases remaining between them. The CDR3 is 15 residues long. The CDR3 region is CASSLILTVGGEQFF. CDR3 coding DNA: TGTGCCAGCAGCTTAATATTGACAGTCGGGGGAGAGCAGTTCTTC.

This chain joins TRBV2 and TRBJ2-3, with 13 positions matching TRBD2. Per germline, CDR1 SNHLY and CDR2 FYNNEI. The CDR3 is 16 amino acids. The J segment lost 5 bases and the V segment lost 5 bases, leaving 7 bases of the junction unmatched. The CDR3 protein is CASSWGLAGIGDTQYF. The CDR3 DNA reads as TGTGCCAGCAGTTGGGGACTAGCGGGGATAGGAGATACGCAGTATTTT.

The genes are TRBV7-9 and TRBJ1-2; D may be TRBD1 (6 bases). With 4 bases removed from V and 4 bases from J, the gap between germline ends came to 16 bases. Per germline, CDR1 SEHNR and CDR2 FQNEAQ (reference sequence). The CDR3 is 15 amino acids. DNA for the CDR3: TGTGCCAGCAGCTCCGACCCGGGGGGGGCCTATGGCTACACCTTC. Encoded protein: CASSSDPGGAYGYTF. The variable domain in full, completed from reference TRBV7-9 and TRBJ1-2, reads DTGVSQNPRHKITKRGQNVTFRCDPISEHNRLYWYRQTLGQGPEFLTYFQNEAQLEKSRLLSDRFSAERPKGSFSTLEIQRTEQGDSAMYLCASSSDPGGAYGYTFGSGTRLTVV.

The CDR3 DNA follows: TGTGCCAGCCGACAGGGTAGCTATGGCTACACCTTC. Encoded protein: CASRQGSYGYTF. This chain uses TRBV27 with TRBJ1-2, with 7 bases matching TRBD1. The CDR3 is 12 residues long. Per germline, CDR1 MNHEY and CDR2 SMNVEV (reference sequence). Trimming at V came to 8 bases and at J to 4 bases, leaving 4 bases not matched to a gene.

This rearrangement joins TRBV4-1 to TRBJ2-1; 8 bases match TRBD2. This CDR3 region has 17 residues. After removal of 0 bases from V and 5 bases from J, the junction contained 9 bases not matched to a gene. Germline CDR1 reads MGHRA; CDR2 reads YSYEKL. In DNA, the CDR3 is TGCGCCAGCAGCCAAGACGGACCGGGGGGGCTAAACAATGAGCAGTTCTTC. Protein: CASSQDGPGGLNNEQFF.

With regard to this clonotype: It may be a read error: a sequence one base away is much more abundant. V gene TRBV7-4 combines with J gene TRBJ2-7; 8 bases are shared with TRBD1. Germline CDR1 and CDR2: SGHVT and SQSDAQ. J was trimmed by 5 bases and V by 5 bases; bases with no gene match: 2. This CDR3 region has 12 residues. CDR3 protein: CASSPGQDEQYF. The CDR3 bases are TGTGCCAGCAGCCCGGGACAGGACGAGCAGTACTTC. The complete variable domain, with remaining parts taken from reference TRBV7-4 and TRBJ2-7, reads GAGVSQSPRYKVAKRGRDVALRCDSISGHVTLYWYRQTLGQGSEVLTYSQSDAQRDKSGRPSGRFSAERPERSVSTLKIQRTEQGDSAVYLCASSPGQDEQYFGPGTRLTVT.

The chain carries TRBV28 and TRBJ2-1, with D tentatively TRBD2 (5 bases). Trimming removed 4 bases at V and 4 bases at J, with 11 bases between. This CDR3 has 14 amino acids. In germline, CDR1 is MDHEN, CDR2 SYDVKM. In DNA form, the CDR3 reads TGTGCCAGCAGTTCCGGACGGGGATACAATGAGCAGTTCTTC. This translates into CASSSGRGYNEQFF.

In DNA form, the CDR3 reads TGTGCCAGTAGTCCTACAGGGTTCAACTTGAACTGGACCGGGGAGCTGTTTTTT. Translation: CASSPTGFNLNWTGELFF. This chain joins TRBV19 and TRBJ2-2; D is perhaps TRBD1 (6 bases). This CDR3 spans 18 amino acids. V was clipped by 5 bases and J by 5 bases, with 24 bases between them. Germline CDR1 is LNHDA and CDR2 is SQIVND (reference sequence).

This clonotype was picked up a small number of times. The CDR3 DNA follows: TGTGCCAGCAGCGTACCGAGACCGGGACAGGGTTGGAGCACAGATACGCAGTATTTT. It translates to CASSVPRPGQGWSTDTQYF. V usage is TRBV9 and J usage is TRBJ2-3; 9 nucleotides line up with TRBD1. The CDR3 runs 19 residues. The trim removed 1 base at V and 0 bases at J, leaving 12 bases unmatched. Germline CDR1 SGDLS, CDR2 YYNGEE.

At least ten counts were recorded for this clonotype. The J gene is TRBJ2-7, the V gene TRBV7-9; D is possibly TRBD2 (5 bases). Trimming shortened V by 3 bases and J by 4 bases, and 7 bases separated the two germline ends. The germline V gene encodes CDR1 SEHNR and CDR2 FQNEAQ (reference sequence). The CDR3 is made up of 12 amino acids. The CDR3 reads CASSFTSYEQYF. CDR3 bases: TGTGCCAGCAGCTTCACTAGTTACGAGCAGTACTTC.

The genes are TRBV7-6 and TRBJ1-1; TRBD1 is a possible D gene (6 bases). Germline lookup yields CDR1 SGHVS and CDR2 FNYEAQ. The V end lost 7 bases, the J end lost 1 base, and 19 bases lay between the germline ends. The CDR3 totals 16 residues. This CDR3 is CASNLGTGGANTEAFF. The CDR3 region has the DNA TGTGCCAGCAATTTGGGGACGGGGGGCGCGAACACTGAAGCTTTCTTT.

This clonotype was picked up one time. CDR3 nucleotides: TGCAGTGCTAGAGATTTTCGGGCAAAGGTCGGCGAGCAGTACTTC. Encoded protein: CSARDFRAKVGEQYF. The chain is built from TRBV20-1 and TRBJ2-7, with D uncertain. CDR3 length equals 15 residues. Looked up from germline, CDR1 is DFQATT and CDR2 is SNEGSKA (reference sequence). Trimming pared 0 bases from V and 6 bases from J, leaving 18 bases between.

The gene calls are TRBV28 and TRBJ2-7; D possibly matches TRBD1 or TRBD2 (8 bases each). The CDR3 has 18 amino acids. V lost 6 bases and J 0 bases, leaving 24 bases between the germline ends. Per the germline V gene, CDR1 is MDHEN and CDR2 is SYDVKM. The CDR3 sequence is CASSYNPGGDRSSYEQYF. The CDR3 DNA sequence: TGTGCCAGCAGCTACAACCCGGGGGGGGACAGGAGCTCCTACGAGCAGTACTTC.

In its sample, this clonotype was seen a few times. The rearrangement uses TRBV4-1 and TRBJ1-1, with a possible D match to TRBD1 (5 bases). With 0 bases removed from V and 6 bases from J, the gap between germline ends came to 14 bases. In germline, CDR1 is MGHRA, CDR2 YSYEKL. CDR3 size: 15 residues. CDR3 residues: CASSQDPYGAAEAFF. The DNA for the CDR3 is TGCGCCAGCAGCCAAGATCCGTACGGGGCCGCTGAAGCTTTCTTT.

This clonotype was observed at least ten times. V usage is TRBV6-1 and J usage is TRBJ2-4; tentatively, D is TRBD1 (6 bases). This CDR3 region has 16 residues. V was cut by 5 bases and J by 9 bases, with 23 bases left in between. Germline values: CDR1 MNHNS, CDR2 SASEGT. CDR3 protein: CASSSRRQARKPIQYF. CDR3 coding DNA: TGTGCCAGCAGTTCACGACGACAGGCGAGGAAGCCCATTCAGTACTTC.

The sample holds a few counts of this clonotype. The genes are TRBV20-1 and TRBJ1-4, with D possibly TRBD1 on 6 matching bases. The V gene lost 0 bases and the J gene lost 3 bases, with 14 bases spanning the gap. The CDR3 is made up of 16 amino acids. CDR1 and CDR2 from the germline V gene are DFQATT and SNEGSKA (reference sequence). CDR3 coding DNA: TGCAGTGCTAGAGATGCGGACAGCTATCCTAATGAAAAACTGTTTTTT. Translation: CSARDADSYPNEKLFF.

This clonotype has a single count. The chain combines TRBV18 with TRBJ2-6; D is possibly TRBD2 (7 bases). The germline V and J ends were trimmed by 8 bases and 1 base, with 12 bases remaining between them. This CDR3 is 15 amino acids long. Looked up from germline, CDR1 is KGHSH and CDR2 is LQKENI. The CDR3 region is CASARGASGANVLTF. For the CDR3, the DNA is TGTGCCAGCGCTCGGGGGGCATCTGGGGCCAACGTCCTGACTTTC.

The chain is built from TRBV5-4 and TRBJ2-7; TRBD1 matches at 7 bases. V was clipped by 4 bases and J by 3 bases; unmatched bases: 7. There are 14 residues in the CDR3. Looked up from germline, CDR1 is SGHNT and CDR2 is YYREEE (reference sequence). The CDR3 sequence: CASSPDRVDYEQYF. CDR3 sequence (DNA): TGTGCCAGCAGCCCAGACAGGGTTGACTACGAGCAGTACTTC.

The chain employs TRBV13 and TRBJ2-1; 8 bases line up with TRBD1. Germline assignment: CDR1 PRHDT and CDR2 FYEKMQ (reference sequence). The CDR3 has 16 residues. V shed 1 base and J 8 bases; nucleotides not matched to a gene: 10. In nucleotides, the CDR3 is TGTGCCAGCAGCTTAGTTGGGCAGGGGGCATCGGATGAGCAGTTCTTC. This sequence encodes CASSLVGQGASDEQFF.

This clonotype came up a few times. This chain links TRBV7-9 with TRBJ2-1, with 10 bases identical to TRBD2. This CDR3 is built from 16 residues. Germline CDR1 SEHNR, CDR2 FQNEAQ (reference sequence). After removal of 5 bases from V and 0 bases from J, the junction contained 4 bases not matched to a gene. The CDR3 DNA follows: TGTGCCAGCAGCCCCCCTAGCGGGGGCTCCTACAATGAGCAGTTCTTC. The encoded protein is CASSPPSGGSYNEQFF.

This clonotype has just a few counts. J is TRBJ2-1 and V is TRBV6-5, with TRBD1 identical over 7 bases. Trimming at V came to 5 bases and at J to 5 bases, leaving 12 bases not matched to a gene. CDR1 is MNHEY, CDR2 SVGAGI, per germline. The CDR3 runs 16 residues. CDR3: CASSALGGSANNEQFF. CDR3 in DNA: TGTGCCAGCAGTGCCCTAGGGGGCTCAGCCAACAATGAGCAGTTCTTC.